This paragraph covers one TCR beta chain sequence. From germline, CDR1 is MNHNS and CDR2 SASEGT. The V end lost 8 bases, the J end lost 4 bases, and 19 bases lay between the germline ends. The CDR3 covers 15 residues. The record originates from a study of patients and donors after allogeneic stem cell transplantation. Using its own MiXCR run on the RT-PCR reads, TCRdb lists one record per CDR3 protein. The sample lists some 230,000 distinct CDR3 sequences; 13% to 15% were seen once. This clonotype originated in a human donor who was either an allogeneic HSCT recipient or a stem cell or donor lymphocyte infusion donor (not recorded which). It is not recorded whose cells these are; they may come from a transplant donor. The sequenced sample was blood, either unsorted or a sorted T cell fraction (not recorded which). The rearrangement uses TRBV6-1 and TRBJ2-3; the D gene is possibly TRBD2 (5 bases). Written as DNA, the CDR3 is TGTGCCAGCGCCGGATCGGGGTTTGGTCCAGATACGCAGTATTTT. The encoded protein is CASAGSGFGPDTQYF.